This TCR beta chain was captured in a study of T-cell memory formation after mild COVID-19. Note on this clonotype: Its antigen is unknown.

TCRdb re-called the 5' RACE reads through MiXCR, storing one row per CDR3 protein. The table records 450,000 to 650,000 distinct CDR3 sequences, 20% of them present only once. Study results and caveats: Memory from before infection featured some responding clones, which suggests cross-reactive memory joined.

V lost 1 base to trimming and J lost 6 bases; unmatched junction nucleotides: 4. CDR3 size: 14 residues. Per germline, CDR1 SGHTA and CDR2 FQGNSA. J is TRBJ2-3 and V is TRBV7-2; TRBD2 matches 7 bases. This receptor was obtained from an adult woman who had mild COVID-19 (a few samples of this study predate the infection). Cell type and time point are not known. Specimen: PBMCs or a T cell subset sorted from them (not recorded which). The DNA for the CDR3 is TGTGCCAGCAGCTTAGGGGGGGGTTCGGATACGCAGTATTTT. Its protein product is CASSLGGGSDTQYF.